The 8 T cell receptor beta chains below all came from one sample that was sequenced in a study of T cells expressing NK-cell markers. From the 5' RACE reads, TCRdb lists one entry per CDR3 protein and no DNA. This table lists 400,000 to 550,000 distinct CDR3 sequences. The sample taken for sequencing was blood T cells: a sorted CD56 or NKG2C T cell subset, CD4+ or CD8+ T cells, or bulk PBMC T cells (not recorded which). These receptor sequences come from a woman between 18 and 69 years old in good health.

CDR3 region: CASSPPMYQETQYF. This sequence joins TRBV28 and TRBJ2-5; TCRdb's D call of TRBD1 is untestable without DNA. The CDR3 has 14 amino acids. Germline V gene data show CDR1 as MDHEN and CDR2 as SYDVKM.

The V call is TRBV3-1, the J call TRBJ1-2. The CDR3 consists of 14 residues. CDR1 and CDR2 (germline): LGHDT, YNNKEL (reference sequence). The CDR3 reads CASSQVDPNYGYTF. The entire variable domain, with the rest obtained from reference TRBV3-1 and TRBJ1-2, is as follows: DTAVSQTPKYLVTQMGNDKSIKCEQNLGHDTMYWYKQDSKKFLKIMFSYNNKELIINETVPNRFSPKSPDKAHLNLHINSLELGDSAVYFCASSQVDPNYGYTFGSGTRLTVV.

The V gene is TRBV5-1, the J gene TRBJ1-2; the D gene TCRdb calls, TRBD1, cannot be checked with no DNA. Germline V gives CDR1 SGHRS, CDR2 YFSETQ. The CDR3 spans 16 residues. This CDR3 reads CASSYQGQASNYGYTF.

The chain has TRBV11-2 and TRBJ2-7; the D gene TCRdb calls, TRBD2, cannot be checked with no DNA. Germline V gives CDR1 SGHAT, CDR2 FQNNGV. The CDR3 length is 15 residues. The CDR3 is CASSLGAGGPYEQYF.

The chain employs TRBV20-1 and TRBJ2-2; TCRdb's assignment of TRBD2 cannot be checked, as there is no DNA. The germline V gene has CDR1 DFQATT and CDR2 SNEGSKA (reference sequence). CDR3 length: 14 amino acids. The CDR3 region is CSASEVAVTGELFF.

The chain's CDR3 is CASSRQFSGEQFF. V and J are TRBV7-2 and TRBJ2-1; TCRdb's D call, TRBD1, is unchecked because there is no DNA. The CDR3 is made up of 13 amino acids. Germline CDR1 SGHTA, CDR2 FQGNSA.

This sequence joins TRBV15 and TRBJ2-7; as DNA is missing, the TRBD1 call by TCRdb cannot be tested. From germline, CDR1 is LNHNV and CDR2 YYDKDF (reference sequence). CDR3 length: 13 amino acids. CDR3: CALSPDRGYEQYF.

V gene TRBV29-1 combines with J gene TRBJ2-1. CDR1 SQVTM and CDR2 ANQGSEA come from the germline V gene. The CDR3 is 12 amino acids. CDR3: CSVGSWDNEQFF.